The next 11 T cell receptor beta chains were all read from a single sample in a study of shared clonotypes between healthy human individuals. Profiled with immunoSEQ multiplex PCR; TCRdb holds only in-frame clones, not every one. The sample has about 680,000 clones; 90% to 95% are singletons. CD45RO-negative, CCR7-selected cells formed the naive CD8 fraction, which excluded terminally differentiated effector memory CD45RA+ cells. The sample was naive CD8+ T cells sorted from blood. These receptors came from a man aged 25 to 40 in good health.

The chain uses TRBV11-3 and TRBJ2-1; no reliable D call. Per germline, CDR1 SGHNT and CDR2 YENEEA. V lost 0 bases and J 4 bases, leaving 16 bases between the germline ends. The CDR3 has 17 residues. The CDR3 DNA reads TGTGCCAGCAGCTTAGAAAAGGCCATCGACATATACAATGAGCAGTTCTTC. Translating it yields CASSLEKAIDIYNEQFF. Variable domain in full (rest from reference TRBV11-3 and TRBJ2-1): EAGVVQSPRYKIIEKKQPVAFWCNPISGHNTLYWYLQNLGQGPELLIRYENEEAVDDSQLPKDRFSAERLKGVDSTLKIQPAELGDSAVYLCASSLEKAIDIYNEQFFGPGTRLTVL.

The rearrangement uses TRBV11-2 and TRBJ2-1, with TRBD2 identical over 9 bases. The length of the CDR3 is 17 residues. Germline V lookup: CDR1 SGHAT, CDR2 FQNNGV. V lost 0 bases to trimming and J lost 5 bases; unmatched junction nucleotides: 8. The CDR3 is CASSLDLTSGPHNEQFF. In nucleotides, the CDR3 is TGTGCCAGCAGCTTAGATCTTACTAGCGGGCCACACAATGAGCAGTTCTTC.

The chain joins TRBV6-6 to TRBJ2-7; D is unresolved. Per germline, CDR1 MNHNY and CDR2 SVGAGI (reference sequence). Trimming took off 4 bases at V and 0 bases at J, with 13 bases between the two ends. The CDR3 length is 15 residues. CDR3 protein: CASSSPTLSSYEQYF. CDR3 nucleotides: TGTGCCAGCAGTTCCCCGACTCTTAGCTCCTACGAGCAGTACTTC.

The V call is TRBV6-1, the J call TRBJ1-5, with 8 positions matching TRBD1. The ends lost 4 bases at V and 0 bases at J; junction bases unmatched: 11. CDR1 MNHNS and CDR2 SASEGT come from the germline V gene. The length of the CDR3 is 18 residues. The CDR3 DNA sequence: TGTGCCAGCAGTGTTAGACAGGGGTTGGTATATAGCAATCAGCCCCAGCATTTT. Amino acids: CASSVRQGLVYSNQPQHF.

The J gene is TRBJ2-5, the V gene TRBV11-2, with 7 nucleotides matching TRBD1. The CDR3 is 15 residues long. The junction had 8 bases not matched to a gene; V was cut back by 5 bases and J by 2 bases. The V gene's germline CDR1 is SGHAT and CDR2 FQNNGV. CDR3 DNA: TGTGCCAGCAGCCGACAGGGTTGGGGTCAAGAGACCCAGTACTTC. Its translation: CASSRQGWGQETQYF.

The gene calls are TRBV5-1 and TRBJ1-2; D remains unclear. The germline CDR1 and CDR2 sequences are SGHRS and YFSETQ. The length of the CDR3 is 13 residues. V shed 1 base and J shed 1 base, with 5 bases lying between them. For the CDR3, the DNA is TGCGCCAGCAGCTTGAGCTTTAACTATGGCTACACCTTC. Its translation is CASSLSFNYGYTF.

This rearrangement joins TRBV6-5 to TRBJ2-7, with 8 nucleotides matching TRBD1. This CDR3 has 14 amino acids. Per the germline V gene, CDR1 is MNHEY and CDR2 is SVGAGI. V gave up 4 bases and J gave up 1 base; unmatched junction bases: 3. CDR3 sequence (DNA): TGTGCCAGCAGTTTTGGGACAGGTTCCTACGAGCAGTACTTC. It is translated as CASSFGTGSYEQYF.

This CDR3 is CASSHGDRGLPRAGSGRYEQYF. CDR3 coding DNA: TGTGCCAGCAGCCATGGGGACAGGGGCCTTCCTAGGGCGGGCTCTGGCCGCTACGAGCAGTACTTC. J is TRBJ2-7 and V is TRBV14; 10 bases align to TRBD1. This CDR3 comprises 22 residues. The germline V gene encodes CDR1 SGHDN and CDR2 FVKESK. J gave up 3 bases and V 3 bases, and 26 bases lay outside the gene matches.

V and J are TRBV5-4 and TRBJ2-7, with D perhaps assigned TRBD1 or TRBD2 (5 bases each). Germline loops: CDR1 SGHNT, CDR2 YYREEE (reference sequence). This CDR3 is built from 14 residues. Trimming left V 3 bases short and J 2 bases short, with 12 bases between. DNA of the CDR3: TGTGCCAGCAGCTCCCGGGACGGAGCCTACGAGCAGTACTTC. It encodes CASSSRDGAYEQYF.

This chain connects TRBV27 to TRBJ2-5; no reliable D call. Trimming took 6 bases from V and 1 from J, leaving 12 bases between them. The CDR3 has 14 residues. CDR1 and CDR2 from the germline V gene are MNHEY and SMNVEV (reference sequence). CDR3 region: CASRPSGSQETQYF. For the CDR3, the DNA is TGTGCCAGCAGACCCAGTGGCAGCCAAGAGACCCAGTACTTC.

This rearrangement joins TRBV9 to TRBJ2-2; 15 bases map to TRBD2. The length of the CDR3 is 17 residues. The germline V gene has CDR1 SGDLS and CDR2 YYNGEE. Unmatched junction bases numbered 6, after V lost 4 bases and J lost 5 bases. CDR3 DNA sequence: TGTGCCAGCAGCTCCTGGACTAGCGGGAGGGAAACCGGGGAGCTGTTTTTT. Its translation: CASSSWTSGRETGELFF.